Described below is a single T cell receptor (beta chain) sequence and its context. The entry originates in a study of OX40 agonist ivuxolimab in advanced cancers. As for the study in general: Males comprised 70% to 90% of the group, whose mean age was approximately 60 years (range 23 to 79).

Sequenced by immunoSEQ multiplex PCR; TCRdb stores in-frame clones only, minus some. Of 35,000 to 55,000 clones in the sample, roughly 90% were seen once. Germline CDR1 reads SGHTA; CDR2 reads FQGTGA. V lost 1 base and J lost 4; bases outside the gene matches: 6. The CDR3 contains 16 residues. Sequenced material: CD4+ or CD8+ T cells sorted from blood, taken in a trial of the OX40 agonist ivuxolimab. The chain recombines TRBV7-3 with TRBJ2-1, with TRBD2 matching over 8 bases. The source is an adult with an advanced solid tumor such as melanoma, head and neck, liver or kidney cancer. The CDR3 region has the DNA TGTGCCAGCAGCTTAAGGCAAGCGGGAGCATACAATGAGCAGTTCTTC. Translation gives CASSLRQAGAYNEQFF.